These T cell receptor beta chains were read from a single sample in a study of T-cell reconstitution after alpha-beta-depleted transplantation in children. TCRdb reprocessed the PCR reads with MiXCR, giving one entry per CDR3 protein. The sample yields almost 600,000 distinct CDR3 sequences, around 27% seen once. Sample: PBMCs, taken before TCRalphabeta/CD19-depleted stem cell transplant. These TCRs come from a boy under three years old with Wiskott-Aldrich syndrome, due to receive a stem cell transplant. Both conserved end residues are part of each CDR3. The order of the fields is D gene, clone size, CDR3 length, J gene, V gene, CDR3 protein, CDR3 DNA. A D gene is named only where the DNA matches it firmly. Clone sizes are given selectively: once, few, many, or a class where the clone is expanded.

d_call: NA
clone_size: few
cdr3_length: 13
j_call: TRBJ1-4
v_call: TRBV20-1
cdr3_aa: CSAPGRQEEKLFF
cdr3_nt: TGCAGTGCTCCGGGACGGCAAGAGGAAAAACTGTTTTTT

d_call: NA
clone_size: few
cdr3_length: 13
j_call: TRBJ2-7
v_call: TRBV20-1
cdr3_aa: CSASTGPSYEQYF
cdr3_nt: TGCAGTGCTAGCACCGGACCCTCCTACGAGCAGTACTTC

d_call: TRBD2
clone_size: few
cdr3_length: 16
j_call: TRBJ2-1
v_call: TRBV10-3
cdr3_aa: CAISVVTSGRYNEQFF
cdr3_nt: TGTGCCATCAGTGTTGTAACTAGCGGGCGTTACAATGAGCAGTTCTTC

d_call: NA
clone_size: NA
cdr3_length: 14
j_call: TRBJ1-2
v_call: TRBV12-3/TRBV12-4
cdr3_aa: CASRGPVASSGYTF
cdr3_nt: TGTGCCAGCAGGGGCCCCGTTGCTTCTTCTGGCTACACCTTC

d_call: NA
clone_size: NA
cdr3_length: 13
j_call: TRBJ2-3
v_call: TRBV20-1
cdr3_aa: CSATGLQGDTQYF
cdr3_nt: TGCAGTGCTACGGGCCTGCAGGGAGATACGCAGTATTTT

d_call: NA
clone_size: NA
cdr3_length: 11
j_call: TRBJ1-5
v_call: TRBV20-1
cdr3_aa: CSARQGQPQHF
cdr3_nt: TGCAGTGCTAGACAGGGTCAGCCCCAGCATTTT

d_call: NA
clone_size: NA
cdr3_length: 15
j_call: TRBJ2-3
v_call: TRBV20-1
cdr3_aa: CSAPLGSYRADTQYF
cdr3_nt: TGCAGTGCTCCTTTAGGGAGTTACAGGGCAGATACGCAGTATTTT

d_call: NA
clone_size: few
cdr3_length: 14
j_call: TRBJ2-7
v_call: TRBV20-1
cdr3_aa: CSAGRTGGTYEQYF
cdr3_nt: TGCAGTGCGGGTCGGACAGGCGGGACCTACGAGCAGTACTTC

d_call: TRBD1
clone_size: NA
cdr3_length: 15
j_call: TRBJ1-1
v_call: TRBV3-1
cdr3_aa: CASSPRGGGNTEAFF
cdr3_nt: TGTGCCAGCAGCCCCAGGGGGGGGGGGAACACTGAAGCTTTCTTT

d_call: NA
clone_size: NA
cdr3_length: 16
j_call: TRBJ2-5
v_call: TRBV5-1
cdr3_aa: CASTKVSGVAQETQYF
cdr3_nt: TGCGCCAGCACAAAGGTCTCGGGGGTCGCACAAGAGACCCAGTACTTC

d_call: NA
clone_size: few
cdr3_length: 12
j_call: TRBJ2-3
v_call: TRBV7-2
cdr3_aa: CASSLATGAQYF
cdr3_nt: TGTGCCAGCAGCTTAGCGACGGGTGCGCAGTATTTT

d_call: TRBD2
clone_size: few
cdr3_length: 15
j_call: TRBJ2-1
v_call: TRBV20-1
cdr3_aa: CSAQPPAGGFDEQFF
cdr3_nt: TGCAGTGCCCAACCCCCAGCGGGAGGTTTCGATGAGCAGTTCTTC

d_call: NA
clone_size: few
cdr3_length: 13
j_call: TRBJ2-5
v_call: TRBV12-3/TRBV12-4
cdr3_aa: CASSSDPGGTQYF
cdr3_nt: TGTGCCAGCAGTTCGGACCCCGGCGGGACCCAGTACTTC

d_call: NA
clone_size: few
cdr3_length: 15
j_call: TRBJ2-2
v_call: TRBV5-1
cdr3_aa: CASSWVVQGTGELFF
cdr3_nt: TGCGCCAGCAGCTGGGTGGTCCAGGGCACCGGGGAGCTGTTTTTT

d_call: TRBD2
clone_size: few
cdr3_length: 16
j_call: TRBJ2-4
v_call: TRBV10-3
cdr3_aa: CATRPGLAGVENIQYF
cdr3_nt: TGTGCCACCCGCCCGGGACTAGCGGGAGTGGAAAACATTCAGTACTTC

d_call: TRBD2
clone_size: few
cdr3_length: 15
j_call: TRBJ2-1
v_call: TRBV5-5
cdr3_aa: CASSFSGAGYNEQFF
cdr3_nt: TGTGCCAGCAGCTTTAGCGGGGCGGGGTACAATGAGCAGTTCTTC

d_call: NA
clone_size: NA
cdr3_length: 14
j_call: TRBJ1-1
v_call: TRBV10-3
cdr3_aa: CAISSQIQGTEAFF
cdr3_nt: TGTGCCATTTCATCACAAATCCAGGGGACTGAAGCTTTCTTT

d_call: NA
clone_size: NA
cdr3_length: 13
j_call: TRBJ1-2
v_call: TRBV5-1
cdr3_aa: CASRGGVKDGYTF
cdr3_nt: TGCGCCAGCAGGGGGGGCGTAAAAGATGGCTACACCTTC

d_call: NA
clone_size: few
cdr3_length: 15
j_call: TRBJ2-2
v_call: TRBV11-2
cdr3_aa: CASSYPGLHTGELFF
cdr3_nt: TGTGCCAGCAGCTACCCGGGACTGCACACCGGGGAGCTGTTTTTT

d_call: TRBD2
clone_size: NA
cdr3_length: 14
j_call: TRBJ2-2
v_call: TRBV20-1
cdr3_aa: CSALAGEVAGELFF
cdr3_nt: TGCAGTGCTCTAGCGGGAGAAGTCGCCGGGGAGCTGTTTTTT

d_call: NA
clone_size: NA
cdr3_length: 15
j_call: TRBJ2-1
v_call: TRBV12-3/TRBV12-4
cdr3_aa: CASSLRAPSYNEQFF
cdr3_nt: TGTGCCAGCAGTTTAAGGGCCCCTTCCTACAATGAGCAGTTCTTC

d_call: NA
clone_size: NA
cdr3_length: 15
j_call: TRBJ2-1
v_call: TRBV7-2
cdr3_aa: CASRSRGQLYNEQFF
cdr3_nt: TGTGCCAGCAGGTCTCGCGGACAACTCTACAATGAGCAGTTCTTC

d_call: TRBD1
clone_size: NA
cdr3_length: 14
j_call: TRBJ1-2
v_call: TRBV5-1
cdr3_aa: CASSFRTGEDGYTF
cdr3_nt: TGCGCCAGCAGCTTCCGGACAGGGGAGGATGGCTACACCTTC

d_call: NA
clone_size: NA
cdr3_length: 15
j_call: TRBJ2-1
v_call: TRBV7-8
cdr3_aa: CASSLGGESYNEQFF
cdr3_nt: TGTGCCAGCAGCTTAGGGGGCGAGTCCTACAATGAGCAGTTCTTC

d_call: NA
clone_size: NA
cdr3_length: 12
j_call: TRBJ2-5
v_call: TRBV5-1
cdr3_aa: CASNRDRETQYF
cdr3_nt: TGCGCCAGTAACAGGGATCGAGAGACCCAGTACTTC

d_call: NA
clone_size: few
cdr3_length: 15
j_call: TRBJ2-3
v_call: TRBV20-1
cdr3_aa: CSARPHEINTDTQYF
cdr3_nt: TGCAGTGCTAGGCCTCACGAGATTAACACAGATACGCAGTATTTT

d_call: TRBD1
clone_size: few
cdr3_length: 15
j_call: TRBJ2-1
v_call: TRBV27
cdr3_aa: CASSFGTTGRNEQFF
cdr3_nt: TGTGCCAGCAGTTTCGGAACGACAGGGCGCAATGAGCAGTTCTTC

d_call: NA
clone_size: few
cdr3_length: 15
j_call: TRBJ2-7
v_call: TRBV7-2
cdr3_aa: CASSRGRPSSYEQYF
cdr3_nt: TGTGCCAGCAGCCGTGGACGTCCGAGCTCCTACGAGCAGTACTTC

d_call: TRBD1
clone_size: few
cdr3_length: 14
j_call: TRBJ2-3
v_call: TRBV5-1
cdr3_aa: CASSRKNRGTTQYF
cdr3_nt: TGCGCCAGCAGCCGAAAAAACAGGGGAACTACGCAGTATTTT

d_call: TRBD1
clone_size: once
cdr3_length: 15
j_call: TRBJ2-2
v_call: TRBV18
cdr3_aa: CASSPDRVSAGELFF
cdr3_nt: TGTGCCAGCTCACCGGACAGGGTTTCCGCCGGGGAGCTGTTTTTT

d_call: TRBD1
clone_size: NA
cdr3_length: 15
j_call: TRBJ1-5
v_call: TRBV6-1
cdr3_aa: CASSVVRGRGQPQHF
cdr3_nt: TGTGCCAGCAGTGTGGTTAGGGGGCGCGGTCAGCCCCAGCATTTT

d_call: TRBD2
clone_size: few
cdr3_length: 15
j_call: TRBJ2-7
v_call: TRBV20-1
cdr3_aa: CSARDSTLAVGEQYF
cdr3_nt: TGCAGTGCTAGAGATAGTACACTAGCGGTAGGCGAGCAGTACTTC

d_call: TRBD1
clone_size: NA
cdr3_length: 14
j_call: TRBJ2-5
v_call: TRBV20-1
cdr3_aa: CSAREGTVKETQYF
cdr3_nt: TGCAGTGCTAGAGAGGGGACAGTTAAAGAGACCCAGTACTTC